This section outlines one TCR beta chain sequence together with its context. Its antigen is currently unknown. A read error may be the cause here, since a much bigger clone is one base away. The sample originates from a study of post-analysis software for immune sequencing data. The germline V gene has CDR1 KGHDR and CDR2 SFDVKD. The CDR3 consists of 15 residues. V was trimmed by 3 bases and J by 13 bases, leaving 21 bases between them. Study-level findings and limits: TRBV5-6, TRBV5-1 and TRBV20-1 belonged to a set of about five TRBV segments that were more frequent in patients than controls. The authors found that F measure strongly co-clustered same-batch samples.

Unique molecular identifiers featured in each of the TCR beta cDNA libraries. TCRdb independently ran MiXCR on the PCR reads; one entry per CDR3 protein. The sample yields some 260,000 distinct CDR3 sequences, 36% seen once. The chain carries TRBV24-1 and TRBJ2-4; TRBD1 might be the D (5 bases). The receptor comes from a girl aged 5-17 years with multiple sclerosis. Material: blood. CDR3 DNA sequence: TGTGCCACCAGTGATGCCCTCGGCGAGGACAATGAGCAGTACTTC. Protein product: CATSDALGEDNEQYF.